Each of the 30 T cell receptor beta chains below was sequenced from the same sample in a study of molecular identifiers for immune sequencing clone quantification. TCRdb called the PCR reads again in MiXCR, with one record for every CDR3 protein. Of 80,000 to 95,000 distinct CDR3 sequences listed, 15% to 20% are singletons. The sequenced sample was naive CD8+ T cells from blood, with Jurkat cell RNA spiked in. Subset indicated: FACS-sorted CD8+CD4-CCR7+CD45RA+ naive T cells. These receptor sequences come from a human donor in good health. Some libraries in this study had Jurkat cell RNA spiked in.

For this clonotype: A much larger clone sits a single nucleotide away, making a read error possible. The chain links TRBV12-3 or TRBV12-4 to TRBJ1-1; the D is unclear. This CDR3 has 13 amino acids. V was shortened by 5 bases and J by 5 bases, with 12 bases between the two germline ends. This chain's CDR3 is CASSPELWTEAFF. DNA of the CDR3: TGTGCCAGCAGTCCGGAGTTGTGGACTGAAGCTTTCTTT.

This clonotype was recorded many times. This CDR3 reads CASSLVGEVNYGYTF. The DNA for the CDR3 is TGCGCCAGCAGCTTGGTCGGGGAGGTGAACTATGGCTACACCTTC. The rearrangement links TRBV5-1 to TRBJ1-2; no reliable D call. Germline CDR1 is SGHRS and CDR2 is YFSETQ. The CDR3 sequence is 15 residues long. V lost 0 bases, J lost 2 bases, and 11 bases lay in between.

The V gene is TRBV7-9, the J gene TRBJ2-1, with D possibly matching TRBD2 (5 bases). The CDR3 length is 15 residues. Germline V gene data show CDR1 as SEHNR and CDR2 as FQNEAQ (reference sequence). V lost 4 bases, J lost 4 bases, and 14 bases lay in between. The CDR3 nucleotides read TGTGCCAGCAGCTCGATGGAACGGGAATACAATGAGCAGTTCTTC. Its translation: CASSSMEREYNEQFF.

Remarks on this clonotype: The junction departs from the called germline gene at one end, perhaps through a read error. This rearrangement joins TRBV5-1 to TRBJ1-1; 8 bases fit TRBD1. CDR1 and CDR2 from the germline V gene are SGHRS and YFSETQ. The CDR3 totals 13 residues. The CDR3 sequence: CASSLGTGTGAFF. The CDR3 nucleotides read TGCGCCAGCAGCTTGGGGACAGGGACTGGAGCTTTCTTT. Supplemented by reference TRBV5-1 and TRBJ1-1, the full variable domain reads KAGVTQTPRYLIKTRGQQVTLSCSPISGHRSVSWYQQTPGQGLQFLFEYFSETQRNKGNFPGRFSGRQFSNSRSEMNVSTLELGDSALYLCASSLGTGTGAFFGQGTRLTVV.

This clonotype was seen only a few times. V usage is TRBV15 and J usage is TRBJ2-2; perhaps TRBD2 as D (5 bases). This CDR3 has 14 amino acids. The V and J ends lost 8 bases and 5 bases respectively, with 15 bases between them. The germline CDR1 and CDR2 sequences are LNHNV and YYDKDF (reference sequence). The DNA for the CDR3 is TGTGCCACCGCCGGAGGAATTAGTACCGGGGAGCTGTTTTTT. It is translated as CATAGGISTGELFF.

Comment on this clonotype: Since a much larger clone is just one base distant, this may be a read error. This sequence joins TRBV20-1 and TRBJ2-5; D is unresolved. CDR1 and CDR2 from the germline V gene are DFQATT and SNEGSKA (reference sequence). CDR3 length: 9 residues. CDR3 residues: CGASKTQYF. The CDR3, as DNA: TGCGGTGCTAGTAAGACCCAGTACTTC.

This clonotype was counted at least ten times. V and J are TRBV7-9 and TRBJ2-7, with D tentatively TRBD1 (6 bases). Germline V CDR1 and CDR2: SEHNR, FQNEAQ (reference sequence). This CDR3 has 15 amino acids. Trimming took 4 bases from V and 2 from J, leaving 15 bases between them. For the CDR3, the DNA is TGTGCCAGCAGCTCGCCCCCGACAGGAGCCTACGAGCAGTACTTC. Encoded protein: CASSSPPTGAYEQYF.

A few counts support this clonotype. The V call is TRBV11-2, the J call TRBJ2-5; 12 bases fit TRBD2. The CDR3 runs 17 residues. The V segment lost 2 bases and the J segment 5 bases; nucleotides outside the gene matches: 9. In germline, CDR1 is SGHAT, CDR2 FQNNGV. The chain's CDR3 is CASSLKLAGGPGETQYF. CDR3 coding DNA: TGTGCCAGCAGCTTAAAGCTAGCGGGGGGGCCTGGGGAGACCCAGTACTTC.

Comment on this clonotype: A clone one base away is much larger, so this may be a read error. The chain recombines TRBV19 with TRBJ2-7; D is uncertain. The CDR3 covers 15 residues. Trimming stripped 5 bases from V and 6 bases from J, with 20 bases between. Germline CDR1 LNHDA, CDR2 SQIVND (reference sequence). This chain's CDR3 is CASSPDHRGVCEQYF. CDR3 sequence (DNA): TGTGCCAGTAGTCCCGACCACCGAGGAGTCTGCGAGCAGTACTTC.

This clonotype was counted many times. The chain couples TRBV27 to TRBJ1-4; the D is unclear. Trimming pared 1 base from V and 7 bases from J, leaving 4 bases between. CDR1 and CDR2 from the germline V gene are MNHEY and SMNVEV (reference sequence). The CDR3 is made up of 12 amino acids. CDR3 sequence: CASSLLGEKLFF. CDR3 sequence (DNA): TGTGCCAGCAGTTTATTGGGTGAAAAACTGTTTTTT.

About this clonotype itself: Being one base from a much bigger clone, this may be a read error. V and J are TRBV6-1 and TRBJ2-7; possibly TRBD2 for D (6 bases). Germline V CDR1 and CDR2: MNHNS, SASEGT. V was shortened by 8 bases and J by 6 bases, with 20 bases between the two germline ends. The CDR3 is made up of 14 amino acids. The CDR3 loop is CASGRREGESEQYF. The CDR3 bases are TGTGCCAGCGGCCGGCGGGAAGGAGAATCCGAGCAGTACTTC.

The chain carries TRBV18 and TRBJ1-1; TRBD1 is a possible D gene (6 bases). V was cut by 3 bases and J by 4 bases, with 9 bases left in between. Germline CDR1 reads KGHSH; CDR2 reads LQKENI. This CDR3 has 13 amino acids. This CDR3 is CASSPGARTEAFF. In DNA, the CDR3 is TGTGCCAGCTCACCGGGGGCGCGCACTGAAGCTTTCTTT.

Note on this clonotype: One base away lies a much larger clone, so this may be a sequencing read error. The chain is built from TRBV6-5 and TRBJ2-7, with 9 positions matching TRBD1. CDR1 and CDR2 (germline): MNHEY, SVGAGI. After removal of 6 bases from V and 9 bases from J, the junction contained 15 bases not matched to a gene. This CDR3 has 15 residues. Here the CDR3 DNA reads TGTGCCAGCAGCCAAACGGACAGGGGTTGGGACGGGCAGTACTTC. Translating gives CASSQTDRGWDGQYF.

There are many counts of this clonotype. V and J are TRBV3-1 and TRBJ1-1; weak D call: TRBD1 (6 bases). The CDR3 is 15 amino acids. With 3 bases removed from V and 2 bases from J, the gap between germline ends came to 13 bases. Germline CDR1 reads LGHDT; CDR2 reads YNNKEL (reference sequence). CDR3 coding DNA: TGTGCCAGCAGCCATTCTGGGACACCAAACACTGAAGCTTTCTTT. It encodes CASSHSGTPNTEAFF.

This clonotype was observed many times. The gene calls are TRBV28 and TRBJ2-1; 9 bases match TRBD2. CDR1 is MDHEN, CDR2 SYDVKM, per germline. CDR3 size: 13 residues. V lost 5 bases and J lost 7; bases outside the gene matches: 3. CDR3 DNA sequence: TGTGCCAGCAGTGCCGGACTAGCGAATGAGCAGTTCTTC. As protein: CASSAGLANEQFF.

Details on this clonotype: This sequence may be a read error, since a much larger clone differs from it by one base. CDR3 sequence (DNA): TGTGCCTGTAGTATACACAACCAAGAGACCCAGTACTTC. Translated: CACSIHNQETQYF. This sequence joins TRBV19 and TRBJ2-5, with D hard to call. Per germline, CDR1 LNHDA and CDR2 SQIVND (reference sequence). The CDR3 has 13 amino acids.

In this sample, this clonotype turned up many times. The V gene is TRBV5-6, the J gene TRBJ1-6; possibly TRBD1 for D (5 bases). V was cut by 4 bases and J by 11 bases, with 10 bases left in between. Germline V gene lookup returns CDR1 SGHDT and CDR2 YYEEEE. The CDR3 has 12 amino acids. For the CDR3, the DNA is TGTGCCAGCAGCGCGGGGACCCCACCCCTCCACTTT. This gives the protein CASSAGTPPLHF.

At least ten counts were recorded for this clonotype. The chain is built from TRBV27 and TRBJ2-3; D uncertain. V lost 5 bases and J 1 base, leaving 10 bases between the germline ends. The CDR3 covers 14 residues. The germline V gene encodes CDR1 MNHEY and CDR2 SMNVEV (reference sequence). CDR3 in amino acids: CASSRVRGTDTQYF. The CDR3 coding sequence is TGTGCCAGCAGTCGTGTCAGAGGCACAGATACGCAGTATTTT.

This clonotype appeared many times. This rearrangement joins TRBV6-1 to TRBJ1-1, with 8 bases aligning to TRBD1. After removal of 6 bases from V and 0 bases from J, the junction contained 3 bases not matched to a gene. This CDR3 region has 14 residues. In germline, CDR1 is MNHNS, CDR2 SASEGT. CDR3 DNA sequence: TGTGCCAGCAGAGCAGGGGGCATGAACACTGAAGCTTTCTTT. Translated, it gives CASRAGGMNTEAFF.

This clonotype was detected ten times or more. CDR3 loop: CASSIGTRGTDTQYF. Written as DNA, the CDR3 is TGTGCCAGTAGTATTGGTACTAGAGGGACAGATACGCAGTATTTT. The V gene is TRBV19, the J gene TRBJ2-3, with a tentative D call TRBD2 (5 bases). V shed 3 bases and J shed 3 bases, with 13 bases lying between them. The length of the CDR3 is 15 residues. Germline CDR1 is LNHDA and CDR2 is SQIVND (reference sequence).

In its sample, this clonotype was seen many times. This chain joins TRBV7-2 and TRBJ2-1; D is unclear. Germline V gene lookup returns CDR1 SGHTA and CDR2 FQGNSA. The CDR3 runs to 15 residues. Trimming removed 5 bases at V and 0 bases at J, with 11 bases between. The CDR3 bases are TGTGCCAGCAGCCAAGGCCCCAGCTCCTACAATGAGCAGTTCTTC. It yields the protein CASSQGPSSYNEQFF.

This clonotype was picked up many times. This sequence joins TRBV19 and TRBJ2-5; 7 bases map to TRBD2. Germline trimming cut 7 bases from V and 0 bases from J; bases unmatched to any gene: 5. CDR3 length: 14 residues. From germline, CDR1 is LNHDA and CDR2 SQIVND (reference sequence). CDR3 bases: TGTGCCAGTAACGGCGGGGGATACCAAGAGACCCAGTACTTC. As protein: CASNGGGYQETQYF.

This clonotype was counted many times. CDR3 in DNA: TGCAGTGCTAGTTTAGGCAACATTCAGTACTTC. Translated, it gives CSASLGNIQYF. V is TRBV20-1 and J is TRBJ2-4, with no clear D. CDR1 DFQATT and CDR2 SNEGSKA come from the germline V gene (reference sequence). V was shortened by 3 bases and J by 7 bases, with 7 bases between the two germline ends. CDR3 length: 11 residues.

Regarding this clonotype: This may come from a read error, since a much larger clone is one base off. The rearrangement links TRBV7-9 to TRBJ2-1, with D hard to call. The CDR3 has 13 amino acids. Germline CDR1 SEHNR, CDR2 FQNEAQ (reference sequence). DNA for the CDR3: TGTGCCAGCAGCTTGGGCTCCAACAATGAGCAGTTCTTC. Protein sequence: CASSLGSNNEQFF.

This clonotype was detected many times. The chain joins TRBV6-4 to TRBJ2-1; 7 bases fit TRBD2. The CDR3 spans 16 residues. V shed 0 bases and J 2 bases; nucleotides not matched to a gene: 4. CDR1 is MRHNA, CDR2 SNTAGT, per germline. The CDR3 sequence is CASSDSQGRAYNEQFF. The CDR3 nucleotides read TGTGCCAGCAGTGACTCGCAAGGGAGGGCCTACAATGAGCAGTTCTTC.

In regard to this clonotype: A much larger clone lies a single base off, so this may be a read error. DNA of the CDR3: TGTGCCAGCGGGGGACGGACCGATGGCTACACCTTC. This codes for CASGGRTDGYTF. This chain joins TRBV2 and TRBJ1-2, with D maybe TRBD1 (5 bases). The CDR3 runs 12 residues. V was pared by 8 bases and J by 6 bases, with 13 bases between. CDR1 SNHLY and CDR2 FYNNEI come from the germline V gene.

This clonotype was detected many times. V gene TRBV6-2 or TRBV6-3 combines with J gene TRBJ2-3; D ambiguous. V shed 1 base and J shed 6 bases, with 8 bases lying between them. This CDR3 spans 13 amino acids. The germline gives CDR1 MNHEY, CDR2 SVGEGT. The CDR3 DNA reads as TGTGCCAGCAGTTACTGGGGTTCGGATACGCAGTATTTT. Protein: CASSYWGSDTQYF.

This clonotype was detected ten times or more. V and J are TRBV6-2 or TRBV6-3 and TRBJ1-1, with D maybe TRBD1 (6 bases). V was shortened by 4 bases and J by 1 base, with 10 bases between the two germline ends. CDR1 and CDR2 (germline): MNHEY, SVGEGT. The CDR3 is made up of 14 amino acids. CDR3 residues: CASSWDMRNTEAFF. Written as DNA, the CDR3 is TGTGCCAGCAGTTGGGACATGCGGAACACTGAAGCTTTCTTT.

The chain couples TRBV14 to TRBJ2-2; 9 nucleotides align to TRBD2. This CDR3 is 16 amino acids long. Germline CDR1 SGHDN, CDR2 FVKESK. V dropped 4 bases and J dropped 3; count of bases not matched to a gene: 6. The CDR3 spells CASSPRLAEYTGELFF. The CDR3 nucleotides are TGTGCCAGCAGCCCTAGACTAGCGGAATACACCGGGGAGCTGTTTTTT.

Concerning this clonotype: Because the CDR3 is missing its conserved closing phenylalanine or tryptophan, this is likely a read error. The chain has TRBV7-3 and TRBJ2-5; D is possibly TRBD1 (6 bases). Germline lookup yields CDR1 SGHTA and CDR2 FQGTGA. CDR3 size: 16 residues. V was trimmed by 1 base and J by 1 base, leaving 13 bases between them. CDR3 sequence (DNA): TGTGCCAGCAGCTTAATTGGGGGCGGATCCCAAGAGACCCAGTACATC. It encodes CASSLIGGGSQETQYI.